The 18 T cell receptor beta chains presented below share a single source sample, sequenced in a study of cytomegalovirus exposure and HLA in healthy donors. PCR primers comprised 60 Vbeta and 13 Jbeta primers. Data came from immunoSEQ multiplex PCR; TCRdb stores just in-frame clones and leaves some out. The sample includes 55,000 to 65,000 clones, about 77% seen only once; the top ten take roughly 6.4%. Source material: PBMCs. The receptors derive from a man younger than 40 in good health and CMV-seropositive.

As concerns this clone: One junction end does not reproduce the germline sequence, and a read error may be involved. The CDR3 loop is CSAQTGDYGYPF. CDR3 DNA sequence: TGCAGCGCCCAGACAGGAGACTATGGCTACCCCTTC. The chain combines TRBV29-1 with TRBJ1-2; D might be TRBD1 (6 bases). This CDR3 is 12 amino acids long. Germline V gene data show CDR1 as SQVTM and CDR2 as ANQGSEA.

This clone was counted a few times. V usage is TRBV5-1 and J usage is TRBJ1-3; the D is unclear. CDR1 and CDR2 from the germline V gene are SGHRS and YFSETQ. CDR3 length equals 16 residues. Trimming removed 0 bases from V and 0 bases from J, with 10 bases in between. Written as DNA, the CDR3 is TGCGCCAGCAGCTTGGCTTCACCGAGCTCTGGAAACACCATATATTTT. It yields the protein CASSLASPSSGNTIYF.

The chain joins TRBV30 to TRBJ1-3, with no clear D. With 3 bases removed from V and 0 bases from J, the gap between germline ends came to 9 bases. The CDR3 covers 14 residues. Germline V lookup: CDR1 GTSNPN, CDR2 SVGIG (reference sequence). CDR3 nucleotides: TGTGCCTGGAGGAGGGAGGGCTCTGGAAACACCATATATTTT. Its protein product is CAWRREGSGNTIYF.

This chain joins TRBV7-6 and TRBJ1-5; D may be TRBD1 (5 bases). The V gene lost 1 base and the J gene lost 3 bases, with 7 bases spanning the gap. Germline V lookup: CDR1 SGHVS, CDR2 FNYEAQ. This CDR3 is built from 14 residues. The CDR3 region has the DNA TGTGCCAGCAGCTTAGGACAGCACAATCAGCCCCAGCATTTT. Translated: CASSLGQHNQPQHF.

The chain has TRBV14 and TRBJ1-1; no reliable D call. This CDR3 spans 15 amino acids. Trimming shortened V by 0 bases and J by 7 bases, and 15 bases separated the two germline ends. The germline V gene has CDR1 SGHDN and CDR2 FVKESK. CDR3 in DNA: TGTGCCAGCAGCCAAGAGTACTTTGGCAGGCGTGAAGCTTTCTTT. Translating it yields CASSQEYFGRREAFF.

DNA for the CDR3: TGTGCCAGCAGCTTATTAGAGGTAGAGCCCCAGCATTTT. Its translation: CASSLLEVEPQHF. The chain has TRBV7-9 and TRBJ1-5; no clear D gene. Trimming removed 2 bases from V and 8 bases from J, with 10 bases in between. Germline V gene lookup returns CDR1 SEHNR and CDR2 FQNEAQ (reference sequence). This CDR3 is built from 13 residues.

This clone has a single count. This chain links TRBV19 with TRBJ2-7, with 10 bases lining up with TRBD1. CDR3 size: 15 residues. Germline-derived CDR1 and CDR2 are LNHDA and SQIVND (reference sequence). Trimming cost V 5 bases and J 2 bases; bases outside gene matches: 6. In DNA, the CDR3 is TGTGCCAGTAGTGGGGGGACAGGGGCGACCTACGAGCAGTACTTC. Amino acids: CASSGGTGATYEQYF.

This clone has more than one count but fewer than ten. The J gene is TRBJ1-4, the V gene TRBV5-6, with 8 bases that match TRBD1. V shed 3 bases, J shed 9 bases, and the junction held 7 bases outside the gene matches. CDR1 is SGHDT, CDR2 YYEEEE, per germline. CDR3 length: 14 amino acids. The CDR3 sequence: CASSSGQGRKKLFF. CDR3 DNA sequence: TGTGCCAGCAGCTCCGGACAGGGTAGGAAAAAACTGTTTTTT.

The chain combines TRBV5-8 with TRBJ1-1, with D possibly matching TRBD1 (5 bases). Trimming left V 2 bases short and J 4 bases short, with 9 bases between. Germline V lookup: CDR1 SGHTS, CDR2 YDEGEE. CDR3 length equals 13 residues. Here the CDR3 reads CASSFSGGTEAFF. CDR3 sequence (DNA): TGTGCCAGCAGCTTTTCCGGGGGCACTGAAGCTTTCTTT.

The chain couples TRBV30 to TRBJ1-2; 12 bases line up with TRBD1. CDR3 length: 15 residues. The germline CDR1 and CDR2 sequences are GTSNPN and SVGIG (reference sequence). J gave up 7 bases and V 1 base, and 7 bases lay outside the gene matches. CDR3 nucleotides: TGTGCCTGGAGTGCACCGGGACAGGGGGCTTGTGGCTACACCTTC. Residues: CAWSAPGQGACGYTF. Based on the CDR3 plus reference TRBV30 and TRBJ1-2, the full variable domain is SQTIHQWPATLVQPVGSPLSLECTVEGTSNPNLYWYRQAAGRGLQLLFYSVGIGQISSEVPQNLSASRPQDRQFILSSKKLLLSDSGFYLCAWSAPGQGACGYTFGSGTRLTVV.

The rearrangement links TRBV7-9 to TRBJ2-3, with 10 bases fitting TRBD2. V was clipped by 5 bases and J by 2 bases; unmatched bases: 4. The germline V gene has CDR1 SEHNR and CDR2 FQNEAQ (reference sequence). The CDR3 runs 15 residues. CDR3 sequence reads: CASSRSGGVTDTQYF. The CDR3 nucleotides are TGTGCCAGCAGCAGAAGCGGGGGGGTCACAGATACGCAGTATTTT.

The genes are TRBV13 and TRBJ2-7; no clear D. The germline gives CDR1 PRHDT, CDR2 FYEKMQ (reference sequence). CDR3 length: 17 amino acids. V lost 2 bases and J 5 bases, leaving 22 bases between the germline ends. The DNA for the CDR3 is TGTGCCAGCAGCTTAACCCCCAGAGGTCCCACATACCACGAGCAGTACTTC. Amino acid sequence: CASSLTPRGPTYHEQYF. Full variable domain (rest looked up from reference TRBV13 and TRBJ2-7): AAGVIQSPRHLIKEKRETATLKCYPIPRHDTVYWYQQGPGQDPQFLISFYEKMQSDKGSIPDRFSAQQFSDYHSELNMSSLELGDSALYFCASSLTPRGPTYHEQYFGPGTRLTVT.

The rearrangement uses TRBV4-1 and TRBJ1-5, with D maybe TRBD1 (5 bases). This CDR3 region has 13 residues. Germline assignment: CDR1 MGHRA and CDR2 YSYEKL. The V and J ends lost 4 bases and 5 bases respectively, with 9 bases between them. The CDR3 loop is CASSPGGYQPQHF. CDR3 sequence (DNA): TGCGCCAGCAGCCCCGGGGGGTATCAGCCCCAGCATTTT.

CDR3 region: CASREGQTGANVLTF. Written as DNA, the CDR3 is TGTGCCAGCAGAGAGGGACAGACAGGGGCCAACGTCCTGACTTTC. The V gene is TRBV7-9, the J gene TRBJ2-6; 7 nucleotides match TRBD1. J lost 4 bases, V lost 6 bases, and 6 bases had no gene match. The CDR3 consists of 15 residues. Germline lookup yields CDR1 SEHNR and CDR2 FQNEAQ (reference sequence).

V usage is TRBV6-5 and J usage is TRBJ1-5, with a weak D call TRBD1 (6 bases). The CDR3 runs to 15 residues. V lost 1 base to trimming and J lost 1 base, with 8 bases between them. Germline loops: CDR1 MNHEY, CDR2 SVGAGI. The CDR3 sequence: CASSYYRDSNQPQHF. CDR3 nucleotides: TGTGCCAGCAGTTACTACAGGGACAGCAATCAGCCCCAGCATTTT.

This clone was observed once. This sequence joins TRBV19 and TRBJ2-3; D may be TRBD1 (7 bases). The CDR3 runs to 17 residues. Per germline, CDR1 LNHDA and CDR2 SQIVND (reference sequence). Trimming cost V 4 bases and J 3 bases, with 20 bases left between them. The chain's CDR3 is CASSTPFDRDSTDTQYF. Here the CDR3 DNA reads TGTGCCAGTAGTACCCCGTTTGACAGGGACTCGACAGATACGCAGTATTTT.

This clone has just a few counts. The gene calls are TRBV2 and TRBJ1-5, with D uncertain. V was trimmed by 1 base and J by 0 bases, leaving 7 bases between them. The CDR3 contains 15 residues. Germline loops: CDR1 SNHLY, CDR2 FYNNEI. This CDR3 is CASSEGSVSNQPQHF. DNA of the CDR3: TGTGCCAGCAGTGAAGGATCAGTTAGCAATCAGCCCCAGCATTTT. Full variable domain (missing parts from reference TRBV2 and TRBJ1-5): EPEVTQTPSHQVTQMGQEVILRCVPISNHLYFYWYRQILGQKVEFLVSFYNNEISEKSEIFDDQFSVERPDGSNFTLKIRSTKLEDSAMYFCASSEGSVSNQPQHFGDGTRLSIL.

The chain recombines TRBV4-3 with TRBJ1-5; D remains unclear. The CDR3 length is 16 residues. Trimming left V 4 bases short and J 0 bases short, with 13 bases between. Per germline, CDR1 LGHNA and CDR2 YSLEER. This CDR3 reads CASSPEAGYSNQPQHF. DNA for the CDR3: TGCGCCAGCAGCCCTGAGGCGGGTTATAGCAATCAGCCCCAGCATTTT.